The source of this TCR beta chain is a study of blood T cell repertoires in COVID-19 (TCRdb year 2020). For context, the study as a whole: Collaborator samples came from the United States, Italy and Spain and covered acute and convalescent phases of COVID-19. The material from the prospective study consisted of cDNA or gDNA derived from T cells, B-cell-depleted T cells, or PBMCs. Deeply sampled blood TCRbeta repertoires from subjects exposed to, actively infected with, or recovered from COVID-19 were included in the dataset. The repertoires were made available in a free public database intended to serve as a resource for research on the immune response to SARS-CoV-2. The samples were drawn from two sources: the first 160 participants of the ongoing ImmuneRACE study, and some 1,300 subjects contributed by 6 global collaborators. Nearly every sample came with metadata listing a de-identified subject ID, COVID-19 status, age in years and sex. Where available, HLA class I and class II types were taken from metadata supplied by the sample provider and were not determined by assay-based typing.

Study-wide conclusions, independent of this receptor: Clinical and demographic metadata were provided uncurated, with the amount varying by source and participant.

Trimming removed 1 base from V and 5 bases from J; the gene matches leave 9 bases unexplained. Reading the germline V gene gives CDR1 SGHRS and CDR2 YFSETQ. Spanning cysteine to phenylalanine, the CDR3 consists of 17 amino acids. The entry retains the CDR3 DNA only, 51 bases that are in frame from base 1. With regard to this clone: Its antigen is currently not known. No quality values exist for individual bases; no much larger clone is one base distant.

The immunoSEQ Assay, a bias-controlled multiplex PCR, was used to amplify TCRbeta CDR3 regions from genomic DNA. Turning to the authors' computational methods: Within the assay, amplification of reference gene primers was used to estimate how many nucleated cells each sample contained. To quantify the absolute abundance of each unique TCRbeta CDR3 rearrangement, sequence reads were collapsed and filtered. Productive Simpson clonality was computed per sample as the square root of Simpson's diversity index over productive rearrangements. Sourced from immuneACCESS, this table was stored by TCRdb with only in-frame sequences that have V and J called. A share of the clones is absent; for the studies checked, an unresolved V gene accounts for under half, and the remainder has no known explanation. V, J and clone size reflect that table, while D and trimming were determined from the DNA. Counted in this sample were roughly 65,000 clones; roughly 79% of them appeared once. In total, the top ten clones hold more than 15% of the sample.

Collaborating institutions collected whole blood in K2EDTA tubes following their own protocols. For TCRbeta analysis, collaborators shipped samples as frozen whole blood, isolated PBMCs, or DNA extracted from either of those sample types. The V and J genes are TRBV5-1 and TRBJ2-2, and 9 junction bases match TRBD1. The sequenced sample was peripheral blood. The TCR comes from a man aged 60 to 69 with acute or convalescent COVID-19. The CDR3: CASSLTGGSQETGELFF. The nucleotides are TGCGCCAGCAGCTTGACAGGGGGCAGTCAGGAAACCGGGGAGCTGTTTTTT.